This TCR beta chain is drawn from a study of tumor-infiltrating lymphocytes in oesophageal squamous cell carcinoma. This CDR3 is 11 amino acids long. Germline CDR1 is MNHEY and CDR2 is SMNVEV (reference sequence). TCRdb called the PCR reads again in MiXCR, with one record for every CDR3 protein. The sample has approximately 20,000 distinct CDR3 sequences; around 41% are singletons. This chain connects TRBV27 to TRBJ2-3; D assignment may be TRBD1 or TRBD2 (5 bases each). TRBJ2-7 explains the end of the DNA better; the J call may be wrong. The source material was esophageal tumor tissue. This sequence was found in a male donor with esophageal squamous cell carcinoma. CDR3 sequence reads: CASKRGYEQYF. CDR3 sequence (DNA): TGTGCCAGTAAGAGGGGCTACGAGCAGTACTTC.